Given below is one T cell receptor beta chain in context. Its antigen is unidentified. Sequential positive selection took CD4 T cells first, then CD8 T cells. V was trimmed by 3 bases and J by 1 base, leaving 16 bases between them. The CDR3 is 18 residues long. CDR1 and CDR2 (germline): SGHNT, YENEEA. Both TRBC1 and TRBC2 were covered by a beta constant-region primer of two equimolar oligonucleotides. TCRdb re-analysed the UMI-ligation and nested PCR reads in MiXCR, keeping a single row per CDR3 protein. Of 70,000 to 95,000 distinct CDR3 sequences listed, about 7% are singletons. The sample originates from a study of naive and memory T cell subsets. Study outcomes and limitations: Over 85% of naive TCR sequences appeared only once, unlike memory subsets. In CD4 and CD8 cells, diversity dropped from naive through EMRA.

Sequenced sample: central memory CD4+ T cells from blood. V is TRBV11-3 and J is TRBJ2-6; the D gene is possibly TRBD2 (7 bases). The clonotype was recovered from a human donor in good health. Here the CDR3 DNA reads TGTGCCAGCAGCTTGGGGGGGGGCGCGGGATCTGGGGCCAACGTCCTGACTTTC. This sequence encodes CASSLGGGAGSGANVLTF.